This T cell receptor beta chain was sequenced in a study of T cell responses to AZD1222 COVID-19 vaccine (dated by TCRdb to the early 2020s). Context from the whole study: Because spike-specific TCR depth and breadth did not differ between the two schedules, AZD1222 recipients who got a second dose at roughly 4 weeks were pooled with those who got a second dose at roughly 12 weeks. Trial participants were enrolled into age subgroups of 18-55, 56-69 and 70-plus years, which contained approximately 150, 30 and 60 TCR-sequenced participants, respectively. TCR sequencing was performed for roughly 240 trial participants, of whom around 210 were given two doses of AZD1222 and approximately 25 were given two doses of MenACWY control vaccine.

The paper as a whole reports these results and caveats: Because no day 14 peak-response samples were available, repertoires were characterized only after the peak T cell response. Participants were mostly white British, with more females than males. The authors suggested clonal diversity may have been underestimated. Epitopes outside the regions mutated in the B.1.351 and B.1.1.7 variants were reportedly recognized by nearly half of the unique spike-specific TCRs. Conclusions about previously exposed vaccinees were limited because only six AZD1222 recipients were SARS-CoV-2 seropositive at baseline. Spike-specific TCR breadth and depth rose significantly after two AZD1222 doses compared with day 0 and with MenACWY recipients. The 56-69-year group was small, and its depth increase did not reach significance, likely because of low power. The whole spike protein was spanned by vaccine-associated CD4 TCRs, and dominant responses were seen in regions 160-218 and 743-854.

The germline V gene (reference sequence) supplies CDR1 MNHEY and CDR2 SMNVEV. From the cysteine up to the phenylalanine, the CDR3 has a length of 15 residues. This entry keeps only the CDR3 DNA: 45 bases, framed from base 1. V is reduced by 6 bases and J by 1 base, leaving a spacing of 15 bases between them. The time point label on this specimen signifies: baseline before first vaccination. Vaccinee samples were obtained from the UK trials COV001 and COV002, which included a single-blind randomized controlled phase 2/3 trial of AZD1222 (ChAdOx1 nCoV-19) in healthy adults. For TCRbeta chain sequencing, PBMC samples were collected from trial participants at day 0 and at day 28 after the second dose. On this clone: Its antigen is not yet known. It has no much larger one-base neighbor in the sample; base qualities were not kept.

The CDR3 regions of human TCRbeta chains were subjected to immunosequencing. The source study handled its data this way. Repertoire TCRs were checked for matches against a reference library of SARS-CoV-2-specific TCRs that had been generated using the MIRA antigen-specificity platform. Breadth meant the fraction of unique TCRs that were SARS-CoV-2-associated, whereas depth meant the fraction of total T cells that were SARS-CoV-2-associated. Each spike-specific TCR was assigned to its reactive spike region and to a CD4 or CD8 class using the MIRA data. Log10-transformed breadth and depth values were compared by one-way ANOVA with Sidak's multiple comparisons tests. TCRdb mirrors the immuneACCESS table, restricted to in-frame sequences. Some clones are absent from its copies; in checked studies, under half trace to an unresolved V gene, and the reason for the others is unknown. The D gene and trimming were derived from the DNA, and the V and J assignments and clone size from that table. The sample table shows 150,000 or so clones, and about 90% are seen once. Jointly, the top ten make up 1.5% to 2% of the sample.

The source was peripheral blood, collected on day 0 of AZD1222 vaccination. The chain employs TRBV27 and TRBJ1-1; a weak D assignment points to TRBD1 (5 bases agree). This clonotype was obtained from an adult in good health. Here is the DNA: TGTGCCAGCAGGCCCCACGGGGCTCGGAACACTGAAGCTTTCTTT. Translated, this gives CASRPHGARNTEAFF.